The rows below give T cell receptor beta chains drawn from one sample of a study of blood T cell repertoires in COVID-19. Here immunoSEQ multiplex PCR was the method, and the copy in TCRdb shows in-frame clones only, minus some. The data show 200,000 to 300,000 clones, 84% seen once. The sequenced sample was peripheral blood. The receptor set was obtained from a man aged 35 to 55 who had recovered from COVID-19. Both conserved end residues are part of each CDR3. The D gene is left open where the match is weak. Clone size, where shown, is once, few, many, or a class for clones that have expanded.

clone_size j_call cdr3_length d_call v_call cdr3_nt cdr3_aa
. TRBJ2-1 15 TRBD2 TRBV7-9 TGTGCCAGCAGCCAACTAGCGGGAGGGCGAGATGAGCAGTTCTTC CASSQLAGGRDEQFF
once TRBJ2-3 16 . TRBV27 TGTGCCAGCAGTCGGCGGATTTCGTCTAGCACAGATACGCAGTATTTT CASSRRISSSTDTQYF
. TRBJ2-1 14 TRBD1 TRBV2 TGTGCCAGCAGTCCCGGGACAGACTACAATGAGCAGTTCTTC CASSPGTDYNEQFF
. TRBJ1-2 13 . TRBV11-3 TGTGCCAGCAGCTCGGGGGGGGTACATGGCTACACCTTC CASSSGGVHGYTF
. TRBJ1-1 15 TRBD1 TRBV5-1 TGCGCCAGCAGCTTGGCTGGACAGGGGAACACTGAAGCTTTCTTT CASSLAGQGNTEAFF
. TRBJ2-7 14 . TRBV5-1 TGCGCCAGCAGCTATATGGGGTCGGGGTACGAGCAGTACTTC CASSYMGSGYEQYF
. TRBJ2-1 12 . TRBV6-2/TRBV6-3 TGTGCCAGCAGTCAATATCGGGACACCCCGTTCTTC CASSQYRDTPFF
few TRBJ2-7 14 TRBD1 TRBV18 TGTGCCAGCTCAACTGGGGACAGACCCTACGAGCAGTACTTC CASSTGDRPYEQYF
. TRBJ2-1 12 . TRBV11-2 TGTGCCAGCAGCCCCCCCGGGGGGCTGCCGTTCTTC CASSPPGGLPFF
. TRBJ2-1 15 . TRBV4-1 TGCGCCAGCAGCCAAGACAGGGGGGCGTACAATGAGCAGTTCTTC CASSQDRGAYNEQFF
. TRBJ1-4 15 . TRBV18 TGTGCCAGCTCGCTATTTACGGAGGCCCTTGAAAAACTGTTTTTT CASSLFTEALEKLFF
. TRBJ2-7 14 . TRBV9 TGTGCCAGCAGCGTGCAAGCGGGCTCCTACGAGCAGTACTTC CASSVQAGSYEQYF
once TRBJ1-5 14 TRBD1 TRBV6-5 TGTGCCAGCGTGAGGGGACAGGGAGGTCAGCCCCAGCATTTT CASVRGQGGQPQHF
. TRBJ2-7 14 TRBD1 TRBV7-2 TGTGCCAGCAGCAAAAGTGGGACAGGGGGCGAGCAGTACTTC CASSKSGTGGEQYF